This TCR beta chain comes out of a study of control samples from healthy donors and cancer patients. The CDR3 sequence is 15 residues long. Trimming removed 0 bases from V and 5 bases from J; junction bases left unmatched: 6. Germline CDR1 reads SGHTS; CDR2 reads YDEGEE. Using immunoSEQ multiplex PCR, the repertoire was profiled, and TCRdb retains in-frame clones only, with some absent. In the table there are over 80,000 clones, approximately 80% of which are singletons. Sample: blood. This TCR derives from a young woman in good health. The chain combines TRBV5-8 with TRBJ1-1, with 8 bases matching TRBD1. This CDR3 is CASSLVPGGRTEAFF. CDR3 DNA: TGTGCCAGCAGCTTGGTCCCAGGGGGCAGGACTGAAGCTTTCTTT.